The present entry profiles one T cell receptor beta chain with its context. What it binds is not known. The PCR used 60 Vbeta and 13 Jbeta primers. Original processing notes: As a later analysis found, there were around 86 million unique TCR beta chains, of which roughly 11 million were shared. Sequencing was performed with immunoSEQ multiplex PCR; in TCRdb, only in-frame clones are kept and a portion is missing. Clone size and V and J calls were adopted from that table, with D and trimming inferred from the DNA. This sample yields about 98,000 clones, of which approximately 79% are seen a single time; 1.8% belongs to the top ten. Germline lookup yields CDR1 MDHEN and CDR2 SYDVKM. The trim removed 7 bases at V and 6 bases at J, leaving 14 bases unmatched. The CDR3 is 15 amino acids. These data belong to a study of cytomegalovirus exposure and HLA in healthy donors. Study-level results: Analysis was performed later, and it showed HLA-associated TCR beta chains to be more clonally expanded than equally common others.

Sequencing was performed on PBMCs. The chain joins TRBV28 to TRBJ1-2, with 7 nucleotides matching TRBD1. The sequence came from a male donor in good health and CMV-seronegative. As DNA, the CDR3 is TGTGCCAGCAACCCTGGCGACAGGGAGGAGCATGGCTACACCTTC. Its translation is CASNPGDREEHGYTF.